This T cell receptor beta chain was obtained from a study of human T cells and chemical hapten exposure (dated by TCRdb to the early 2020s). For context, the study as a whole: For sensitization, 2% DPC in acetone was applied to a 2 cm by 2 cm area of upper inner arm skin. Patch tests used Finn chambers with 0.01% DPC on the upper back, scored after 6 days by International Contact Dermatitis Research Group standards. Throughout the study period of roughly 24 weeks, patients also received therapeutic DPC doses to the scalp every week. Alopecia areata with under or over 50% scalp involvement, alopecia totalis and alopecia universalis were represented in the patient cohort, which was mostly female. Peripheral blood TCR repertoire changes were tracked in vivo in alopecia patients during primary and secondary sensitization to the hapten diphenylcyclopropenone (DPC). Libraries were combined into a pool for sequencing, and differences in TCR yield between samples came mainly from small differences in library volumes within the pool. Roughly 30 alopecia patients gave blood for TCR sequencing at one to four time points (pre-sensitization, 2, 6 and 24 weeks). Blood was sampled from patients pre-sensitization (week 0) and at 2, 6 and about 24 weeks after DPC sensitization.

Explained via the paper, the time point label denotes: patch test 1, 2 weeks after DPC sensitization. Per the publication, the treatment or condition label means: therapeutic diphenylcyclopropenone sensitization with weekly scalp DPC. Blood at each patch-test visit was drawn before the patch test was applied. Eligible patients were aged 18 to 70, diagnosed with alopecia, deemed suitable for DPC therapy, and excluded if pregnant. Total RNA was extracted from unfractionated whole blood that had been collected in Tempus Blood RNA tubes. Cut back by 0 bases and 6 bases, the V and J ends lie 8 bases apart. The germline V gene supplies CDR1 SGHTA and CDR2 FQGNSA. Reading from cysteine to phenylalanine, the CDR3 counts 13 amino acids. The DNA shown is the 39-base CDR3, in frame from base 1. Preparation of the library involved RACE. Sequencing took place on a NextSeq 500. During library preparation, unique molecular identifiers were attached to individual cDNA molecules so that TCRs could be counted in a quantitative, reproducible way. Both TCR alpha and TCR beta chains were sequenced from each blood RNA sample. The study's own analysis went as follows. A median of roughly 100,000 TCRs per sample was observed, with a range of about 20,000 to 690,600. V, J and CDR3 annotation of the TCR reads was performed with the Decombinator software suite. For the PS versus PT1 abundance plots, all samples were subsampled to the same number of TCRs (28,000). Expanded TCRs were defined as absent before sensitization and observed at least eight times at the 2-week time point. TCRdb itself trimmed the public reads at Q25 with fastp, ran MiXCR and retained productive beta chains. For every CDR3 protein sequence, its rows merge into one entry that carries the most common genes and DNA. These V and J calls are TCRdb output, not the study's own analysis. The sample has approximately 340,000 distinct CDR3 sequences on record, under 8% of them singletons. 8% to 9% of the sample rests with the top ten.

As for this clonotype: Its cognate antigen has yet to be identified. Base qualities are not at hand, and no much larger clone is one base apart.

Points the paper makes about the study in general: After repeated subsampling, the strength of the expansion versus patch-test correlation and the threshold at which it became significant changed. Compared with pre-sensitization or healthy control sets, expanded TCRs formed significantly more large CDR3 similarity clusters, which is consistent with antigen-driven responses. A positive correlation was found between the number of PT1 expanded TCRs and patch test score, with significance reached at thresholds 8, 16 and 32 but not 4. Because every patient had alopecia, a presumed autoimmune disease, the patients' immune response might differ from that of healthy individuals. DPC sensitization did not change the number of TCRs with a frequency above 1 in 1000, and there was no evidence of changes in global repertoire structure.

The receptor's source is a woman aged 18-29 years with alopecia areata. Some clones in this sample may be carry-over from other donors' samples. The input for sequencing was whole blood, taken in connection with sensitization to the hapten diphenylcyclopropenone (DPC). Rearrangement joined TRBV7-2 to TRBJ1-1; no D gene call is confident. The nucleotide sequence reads TGTGCCAGCAGCTTAGCCCCGGGCGCTGAAGCTTTCTTT. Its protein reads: CASSLAPGAEAFF.